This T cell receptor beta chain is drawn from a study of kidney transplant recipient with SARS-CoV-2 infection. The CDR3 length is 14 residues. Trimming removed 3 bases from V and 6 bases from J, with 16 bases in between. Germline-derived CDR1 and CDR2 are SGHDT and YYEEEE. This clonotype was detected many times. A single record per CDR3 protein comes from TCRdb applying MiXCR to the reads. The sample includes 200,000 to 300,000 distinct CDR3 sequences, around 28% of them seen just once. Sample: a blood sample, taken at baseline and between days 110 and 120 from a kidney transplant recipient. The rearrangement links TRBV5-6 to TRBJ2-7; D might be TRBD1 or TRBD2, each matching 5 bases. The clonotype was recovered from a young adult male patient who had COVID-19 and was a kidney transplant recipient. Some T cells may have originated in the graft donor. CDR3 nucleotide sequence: TGTGCCAGCAGCTCTGGGGCTAGCATCCTCGAGCAGTACTTC. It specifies CASSSGASILEQYF.